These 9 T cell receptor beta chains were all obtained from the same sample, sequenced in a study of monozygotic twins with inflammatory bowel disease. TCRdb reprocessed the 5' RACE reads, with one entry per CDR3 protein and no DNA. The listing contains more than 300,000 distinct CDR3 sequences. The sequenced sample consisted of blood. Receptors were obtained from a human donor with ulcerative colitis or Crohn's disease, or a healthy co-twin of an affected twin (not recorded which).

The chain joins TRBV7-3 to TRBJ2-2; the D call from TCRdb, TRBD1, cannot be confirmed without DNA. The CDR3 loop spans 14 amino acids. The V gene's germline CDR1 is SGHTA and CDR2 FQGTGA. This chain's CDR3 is CASSLDRDTGELFF. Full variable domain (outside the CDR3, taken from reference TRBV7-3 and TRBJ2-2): GAGVSQTPSNKVTEKGKYVELRCDPISGHTALYWYRQSLGQGPEFLIYFQGTGAADDSGLPNDRFFAVRPEGSVSTLKIQRTERGDSAVYLCASSLDRDTGELFFGEGSRLTVL.

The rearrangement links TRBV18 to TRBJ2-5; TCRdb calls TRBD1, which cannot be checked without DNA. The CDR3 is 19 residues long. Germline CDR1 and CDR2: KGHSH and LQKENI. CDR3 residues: CASSPLPSLGTGNRETQYF.

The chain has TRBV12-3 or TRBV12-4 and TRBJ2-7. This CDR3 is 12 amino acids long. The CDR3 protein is CASSFRTYEQYF.

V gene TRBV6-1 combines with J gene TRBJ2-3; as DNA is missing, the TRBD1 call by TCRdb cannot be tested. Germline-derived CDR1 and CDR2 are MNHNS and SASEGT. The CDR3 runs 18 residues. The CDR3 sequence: CASSEAGRGYSSTDTQYF.

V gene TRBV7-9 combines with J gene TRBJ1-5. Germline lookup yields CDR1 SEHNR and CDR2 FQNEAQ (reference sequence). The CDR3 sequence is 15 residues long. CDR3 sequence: CASSLDSDSNQPQHF.

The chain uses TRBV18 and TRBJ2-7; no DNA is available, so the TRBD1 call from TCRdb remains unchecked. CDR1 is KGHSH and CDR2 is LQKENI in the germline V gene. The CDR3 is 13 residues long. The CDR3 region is CASSPDRSDEQYF.

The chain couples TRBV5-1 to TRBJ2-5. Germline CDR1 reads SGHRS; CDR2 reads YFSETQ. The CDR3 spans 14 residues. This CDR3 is CASSLVSTKETQYF.

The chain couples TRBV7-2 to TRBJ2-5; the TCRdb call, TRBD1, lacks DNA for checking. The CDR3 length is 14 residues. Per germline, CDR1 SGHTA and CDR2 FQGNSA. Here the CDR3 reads CASSLAGAGETQYF.

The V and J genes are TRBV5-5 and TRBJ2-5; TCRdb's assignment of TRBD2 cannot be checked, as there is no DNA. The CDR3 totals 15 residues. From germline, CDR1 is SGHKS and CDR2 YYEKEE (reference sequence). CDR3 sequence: CASSPSGALGETQYF.